These 27 T cell receptor beta chains share one sample of origin, sequenced in a study of T cell responses to AZD1222 COVID-19 vaccine. Using immunoSEQ multiplex PCR, the repertoire was profiled, and TCRdb retains in-frame clones only, with some absent. The sample holds more than 250,000 clones, just over 90% seen once. The sequences come from peripheral blood, collected on day 0 of AZD1222 vaccination. Receptors were obtained from an adult in good health.

The V gene is TRBV9, the J gene TRBJ2-7; the D gene is possibly TRBD2 (5 bases). The CDR3 has 14 residues. The V end was cut by 2 bases, the J end by 2 bases, with 11 bases between. Germline-derived CDR1 and CDR2 are SGDLS and YYNGEE. The CDR3 protein is CASSVGLSPYEQYF. CDR3 nucleotides: TGTGCCAGCAGCGTTGGACTTTCCCCCTACGAGCAGTACTTC.

V usage is TRBV28 and J usage is TRBJ1-2; D possibly corresponds to TRBD1 (6 bases). V lost 7 bases, J lost 8 bases, and 23 bases lay in between. CDR3 length equals 15 residues. Germline V gene data show CDR1 as MDHEN and CDR2 as SYDVKM. CDR3 amino acids: CASTLGGQGYRGYTF. For the CDR3, the DNA is TGTGCCAGCACCCTGGGGGGGCAGGGCTATAGAGGCTACACCTTC.

The chain is built from TRBV4-3 and TRBJ1-2, with a weak D call TRBD1 (5 bases). This CDR3 spans 16 amino acids. V was cut by 1 base and J by 8 bases, with 20 bases left in between. Germline V gives CDR1 LGHNA, CDR2 YSLEER. The CDR3 loop is CASSQGLRGDLTGYTF. The CDR3 DNA reads as TGCGCCAGCAGCCAAGGGCTTCGAGGGGACCTCACAGGCTACACCTTC.

This rearrangement joins TRBV4-1 to TRBJ2-1; D possibly uses TRBD1 or TRBD2 (5 bases each). The CDR3 sequence is 16 residues long. Looked up from germline, CDR1 is MGHRA and CDR2 is YSYEKL. The germline V and J ends were trimmed by 1 base and 0 bases, with 10 bases remaining between them. CDR3 coding DNA: TGCGCCAGCAGCCAAGGGGGCGGGCTCTCCTACAATGAGCAGTTCTTC. Its protein product is CASSQGGGLSYNEQFF.

The chain links TRBV6-5 to TRBJ2-7; 9 positions agree with TRBD1. The CDR3 is made up of 14 amino acids. Germline V gives CDR1 MNHEY, CDR2 SVGAGI. Trimming removed 5 bases from V and 3 bases from J; junction bases left unmatched: 5. The CDR3 sequence is CASSIGQGNYEQYF. Here the CDR3 DNA reads TGTGCCAGCAGTATAGGACAGGGGAACTACGAGCAGTACTTC.

Concerning this clone itself: This sample also contains other DNA sequences that code for the same CDR3. This chain joins TRBV12-3 or TRBV12-4 and TRBJ1-2; D perhaps matches TRBD1 (5 bases). V was trimmed by 2 bases and J by 2 bases, leaving 6 bases between them. This CDR3 region has 13 residues. For the CDR3, the DNA is TGTGCCAGCAGTTTATCAGGGAACTATGGCTACACCTTC. It specifies CASSLSGNYGYTF.

This rearrangement joins TRBV28 to TRBJ1-2, with D perhaps TRBD1 (6 bases). Trimming left V 6 bases short and J 8 bases short, with 16 bases between. Germline V CDR1 and CDR2: MDHEN, SYDVKM. The CDR3 has 13 amino acids. This CDR3 reads CASSRGGARGYTF. For the CDR3, the DNA is TGTGCCAGCAGCCGGGGGGGGGCGAGAGGCTACACCTTC.

The chain's CDR3 is CASSQVNRQDNEKLFF. The CDR3 DNA follows: TGCGCCAGCAGCCAAGTGAATAGACAAGATAATGAAAAACTGTTTTTT. V usage is TRBV4-3 and J usage is TRBJ1-4; no reliable D call. The CDR3 extends over 16 amino acids. Looked up from germline, CDR1 is LGHNA and CDR2 is YSLEER. V lost 1 base and J 4 bases, leaving 13 bases between the germline ends.

V usage is TRBV19 and J usage is TRBJ2-1; TRBD1 matches 7 bases. Germline CDR1 and CDR2: LNHDA and SQIVND (reference sequence). This CDR3 has 13 amino acids. The junction had 2 bases not matched to a gene; V was cut back by 5 bases and J by 4 bases. CDR3 in DNA: TGTGCCAGTAGTTCGGACAGGTACAATGAGCAGTTCTTC. Its translation: CASSSDRYNEQFF. The full variable domain, completed using reference TRBV19 and TRBJ2-1, is DGGITQSPKYLFRKEGQNVTLSCEQNLNHDAMYWYRQDPGQGLRLIYYSQIVNDFQKGDIAEGYSVSREKKESFPLTVTSAQKNPTAFYLCASSSDRYNEQFFGPGTRLTVL.

The genes are TRBV3-1 (or the pseudogene TRBV3-2) and TRBJ2-7, with TRBD1 as a possible D gene (5 bases). V lost 5 bases and J 6 bases, leaving 17 bases between the germline ends. Germline-derived CDR1 and CDR2 are LGHDT and YNNKEL (reference sequence). This CDR3 comprises 14 residues. In DNA, the CDR3 is TGTGCCAGCAGCGACCTGGGGCAAGGCTTCGAGCAGTACTTC. Protein: CASSDLGQGFEQYF.

In its sample, this clone was seen a few times. V and J are TRBV19 and TRBJ1-1, with D unresolved. Germline-derived CDR1 and CDR2 are LNHDA and SQIVND (reference sequence). The CDR3 is made up of 14 amino acids. Trimming stripped 5 bases from V and 0 bases from J, with 10 bases between. The CDR3 loop reads CASSVQPLNTEAFF. CDR3 nucleotide sequence: TGTGCCAGTAGTGTACAGCCATTGAACACTGAAGCTTTCTTT.

The CDR3 loop is CASSQGGSGGYTF. The CDR3 DNA reads TGCGCCAGCAGCCAAGGGGGGTCCGGTGGCTACACCTTC. V and J are TRBV5-1 and TRBJ1-2; possible D gene TRBD1, 6 bases. Germline lookup yields CDR1 SGHRS and CDR2 YFSETQ. The CDR3 extends over 13 amino acids. The ends were cut back, 4 bases at V and 7 bases at J, with 14 bases in the middle. The whole variable domain, remainder taken from reference TRBV5-1 and TRBJ1-2, is KAGVTQTPRYLIKTRGQQVTLSCSPISGHRSVSWYQQTPGQGLQFLFEYFSETQRNKGNFPGRFSGRQFSNSRSEMNVSTLELGDSALYLCASSQGGSGGYTFGSGTRLTVV.

The chain couples TRBV28 to TRBJ1-6; TRBD1 agrees at 8 bases. The CDR3 loop spans 16 amino acids. The V gene end was trimmed by 5 bases and the J gene end by 5 bases; junction bases not matched to a gene: 8. Germline loops: CDR1 MDHEN, CDR2 SYDVKM. The CDR3 loop reads CASSTFPGQDNSPLHF. In DNA, the CDR3 is TGTGCCAGCAGTACATTCCCGGGACAGGATAATTCACCCCTCCACTTT.

The rearrangement uses TRBV3-1 (or the pseudogene TRBV3-2) and TRBJ2-5, with TRBD1 matching 7 bases. CDR3 length: 17 amino acids. The germline V gene has CDR1 LGHDT and CDR2 YNNKEL (reference sequence). V lost 0 bases to trimming and J lost 7 bases; unmatched junction nucleotides: 14. In nucleotides, the CDR3 is TGTGCCAGCAGCCAAGAAGTGGAGAGAGGGGGCCCGGGGACCCAGTACTTC. Translation gives CASSQEVERGGPGTQYF.

The chain carries TRBV9 and TRBJ1-2, with D maybe TRBD1 (5 bases). The CDR3 is 14 residues long. V lost 4 bases and J 4 bases, leaving 14 bases between the germline ends. In germline, CDR1 is SGDLS, CDR2 YYNGEE. For the CDR3, the DNA is TGTGCCAGCAGCCCTAGGCCTGGGGGCTATGGCTACACCTTC. Encoded protein: CASSPRPGGYGYTF.

Note on this clone: An end of the junction differs from the germline gene, which may be a read error. The genes are TRBV20-1 and TRBJ2-3; D is unresolved. Per germline, CDR1 DFQATT and CDR2 SNEGSKA (reference sequence). The CDR3 has 11 amino acids. The CDR3 nucleotides read TGCAGCGCTACCCGGGTAGATACGCAGTATTTT. Protein sequence: CSATRVDTQYF.

The genes are TRBV20-1 and TRBJ1-1; D perhaps matches TRBD1 (5 bases). Germline V gives CDR1 DFQATT, CDR2 SNEGSKA (reference sequence). The germline V and J ends were trimmed by 3 bases and 0 bases, with 20 bases remaining between them. This CDR3 spans 17 amino acids. CDR3 nucleotides: TGCAGTGCTAGTGACCCAACAGGCGGGACCATGAACACTGAAGCTTTCTTT. This encodes CSASDPTGGTMNTEAFF.

The chain recombines TRBV5-1 with TRBJ2-7; maybe TRBD1 (5 bases). There are 14 residues in the CDR3. Germline V gene lookup returns CDR1 SGHRS and CDR2 YFSETQ. Deletions cut 0 bases from V and 7 bases from J, with 14 bases between. CDR3 sequence: CASSLDQGVGEQYF. CDR3 nucleotides: TGCGCCAGCAGCTTGGACCAGGGCGTGGGGGAGCAGTACTTC.

The chain couples TRBV6-1 to TRBJ1-2; D gene ambiguous. V dropped 3 bases and J dropped 5 bases, with 7 bases sitting between them. Germline CDR1 MNHNS, CDR2 SASEGT. CDR3 length: 12 residues. The CDR3 here is CASSDGRYGYTF. The CDR3 region has the DNA TGTGCCAGCAGTGATGGACGGTATGGCTACACCTTC.

The chain couples TRBV5-5 to TRBJ2-1; 8 positions agree with TRBD2. The germline V gene has CDR1 SGHKS and CDR2 YYEKEE (reference sequence). J gave up 4 bases and V 0 bases, and 6 bases lay outside the gene matches. The CDR3 runs 16 residues. The CDR3 loop is CASSLAPASGYNEQFF. The CDR3 DNA is TGTGCCAGCAGCTTGGCCCCGGCTAGCGGGTACAATGAGCAGTTCTTC.

The chain joins TRBV5-1 to TRBJ2-1; 7 nucleotides match TRBD1. Trimming at V came to 4 bases and at J to 0 bases, leaving 7 bases not matched to a gene. The CDR3 runs 16 residues. Germline values: CDR1 SGHRS, CDR2 YFSETQ. The DNA for the CDR3 is TGCGCCAGCAGCCCAGACAGGGTGGGCTCCTACAATGAGCAGTTCTTC. Its translation: CASSPDRVGSYNEQFF.

The CDR3 DNA sequence: TGTGCCAGCAGCTTGGGGCACTCCTACGAGCAGTACTTC. This codes for CASSLGHSYEQYF. V is TRBV11-1 and J is TRBJ2-7; perhaps TRBD1 as D (5 bases). CDR3 length equals 13 residues. Germline CDR1 and CDR2: SGHAT and FQDESV (reference sequence). Trimming removed 3 bases at V and 0 bases at J, with 6 bases between. Using reference TRBV11-1 and TRBJ2-7 for the parts outside the CDR3, the full variable domain is EAEVAQSPRYKITEKSQAVAFWCDPISGHATLYWYRQILGQGPELLVQFQDESVVDDSQLPKDRFSAERLKGVDSTLKIQPAELGDSAMYLCASSLGHSYEQYFGPGTRLTVT.

The gene calls are TRBV5-5 and TRBJ1-3; no reliable D call. The germline V gene encodes CDR1 SGHKS and CDR2 YYEKEE (reference sequence). The CDR3 is 15 residues long. With 0 bases removed from V and 2 bases from J, the gap between germline ends came to 9 bases. CDR3: CASSLESYTGNTIYF. The CDR3 nucleotides are TGTGCCAGCAGCTTGGAGAGCTATACTGGAAACACCATATATTTT.

The rearrangement joins TRBV27 to TRBJ2-1, with D possibly being TRBD2 (5 bases). Between the trimmed V and J ends, which lost 1 base and 11 bases, there was a span of 12 bases. CDR1 and CDR2 (germline): MNHEY, SMNVEV (reference sequence). The CDR3 sequence is 13 residues long. CDR3 nucleotide sequence: TGTGCCAGCAGTTTATATCCGGACGGGAAGCAGTTCTTC. The encoded protein is CASSLYPDGKQFF.

In this sample, this clone turned up once. This chain connects TRBV4-1 to TRBJ2-4; D remains ambiguous. Germline V gene data show CDR1 as MGHRA and CDR2 as YSYEKL. Trimming pared 1 base from V and 0 bases from J, leaving 10 bases between. The CDR3 runs to 16 residues. As DNA, the CDR3 is TGCGCCAGCAGCCAAGTAAATCAACTAGCCAAAAACATTCAGTACTTC. Protein product: CASSQVNQLAKNIQYF.

The V and J genes are TRBV10-3 and TRBJ2-7, with D perhaps matching TRBD1 or TRBD2 (5 bases each). Deletions cut 3 bases from V and 1 base from J, with 10 bases between. The germline V gene encodes CDR1 ENHRY and CDR2 SYGVKD. This CDR3 is 14 amino acids long. The CDR3 DNA sequence: TGTGCCATCAGTGATAGGGGACGATCCTACGAGCAGTACTTC. It encodes CAISDRGRSYEQYF.

The chain combines TRBV27 with TRBJ1-1, with 8 bases that match TRBD1. This CDR3 is 14 amino acids long. Germline CDR1 reads MNHEY; CDR2 reads SMNVEV (reference sequence). Trimming removed 5 bases from V and 8 bases from J; junction bases left unmatched: 10. The CDR3 DNA is TGTGCCAGCAGTCTCATACAGGGGGGGTTCGAAGCTTTCTTT. This sequence encodes CASSLIQGGFEAFF.